The next 27 T cell receptor beta chains were all read from a single sample in a study of T cells in Graves' hyperthyroidism and ophthalmopathy. TCR beta CDR3 region amplification was performed from RNA transcripts. In the first-round RT-PCR of the TCR CDR3, the HTBI primer set was used. MiXCR, applied by TCRdb to the multiplex PCR reads, yields one record per CDR3 protein. The repertoire includes 550,000 to 600,000 distinct CDR3 sequences, 12% to 15% of them detected once, and about 6.6% sits in the top ten. Input material: blood. Source of these receptors: a woman between 18 and 30 years old with Graves' ophthalmopathy.

The J gene is TRBJ2-7, the V gene TRBV9; tentatively, D is TRBD2 (6 bases). The CDR3 has 14 amino acids. Germline V gives CDR1 SGDLS, CDR2 YYNGEE. V dropped 8 bases and J dropped 0 bases, with 15 bases sitting between them. This CDR3 is CASTPGTSSYEQYF. The CDR3, as DNA: TGTGCCAGTACCCCCGGGACTTCCTCCTACGAGCAGTACTTC.

This clonotype was seen a few times. This rearrangement joins TRBV5-8 to TRBJ1-5; 11 nucleotides align to TRBD1. V was pared by 4 bases and J by 0 bases, with 6 bases of the junction left unmatched. The CDR3 totals 17 residues. CDR1 and CDR2 (germline): SGHTS, YDEGEE. CDR3 residues: CASSTGTGGGSNQPQHF. The CDR3 coding sequence is TGTGCCAGCAGCACCGGGACAGGGGGGGGTAGCAATCAGCCCCAGCATTTT.

This clonotype turned up a few times. V usage is TRBV6-1 and J usage is TRBJ1-5, with a possible D match to TRBD1 (5 bases). Germline CDR1 and CDR2: MNHNS and SASEGT. The CDR3 sequence is 15 residues long. V lost 6 bases to trimming and J lost 3 bases, with 15 bases between them. CDR3 nucleotides: TGTGCCAGCAGCCCTGCCAGGGCGGCCAATCAGCCCCAGCATTTT. Protein product: CASSPARAANQPQHF.

This clonotype was picked up many times. V is TRBV15 and J is TRBJ1-2; D is unclear. Trimming cost V 0 bases and J 5 bases, with 4 bases left between them. Germline V gene lookup returns CDR1 LNHNV and CDR2 YYDKDF (reference sequence). The CDR3 is made up of 12 amino acids. CDR3 nucleotides: TGTGCCACCAGCAGAGAATTTTATGGCTACACCTTC. It is translated as CATSREFYGYTF.

Many counts were recorded for this clonotype. The chain recombines TRBV2 with TRBJ2-3, with D possibly matching TRBD2 (5 bases). The CDR3 totals 14 residues. Deletions cut 9 bases from V and 0 bases from J, with 13 bases between. Germline V gives CDR1 SNHLY, CDR2 FYNNEI. The CDR3 DNA reads TGTGCCAGAGCTCTTGGCGGGAGCACAGATACGCAGTATTTT. It specifies CARALGGSTDTQYF.

V gene TRBV19 combines with J gene TRBJ2-1; D is perhaps TRBD2 (5 bases). The CDR3 sequence is 15 residues long. The V and J ends lost 5 bases and 5 bases respectively, with 16 bases between them. CDR1 is LNHDA and CDR2 is SQIVND in the germline V gene (reference sequence). The CDR3 coding sequence is TGTGCCAGTAGTCCCCGGGGAAGAGGGAACAATGAGCAGTTCTTC. It specifies CASSPRGRGNNEQFF.

This clonotype has ten or more counts. The gene calls are TRBV27 and TRBJ2-5, with 7 positions matching TRBD2. Unmatched junction bases numbered 13, after V lost 5 bases and J lost 7 bases. The length of the CDR3 is 15 residues. Germline values: CDR1 MNHEY, CDR2 SMNVEV (reference sequence). CDR3 loop: CASSPTAGAAGTQYF. The CDR3 coding sequence is TGTGCCAGCAGTCCCACCGCGGGAGCCGCGGGGACCCAGTACTTC.

This clonotype was observed at least ten times. V gene TRBV5-1 combines with J gene TRBJ2-7; TRBD2 aligns across 11 bases. The CDR3 sequence is 14 residues long. Unmatched junction bases numbered 4, after V lost 4 bases and J lost 4 bases. Germline CDR1 and CDR2: SGHRS and YFSETQ. The CDR3 sequence: CASSPTSGDYEQYF. CDR3 bases: TGCGCCAGCAGCCCGACTAGCGGGGATTACGAGCAGTACTTC. The full variable domain, in which reference TRBV5-1 and TRBJ2-7 provide the parts outside the CDR3, is KAGVTQTPRYLIKTRGQQVTLSCSPISGHRSVSWYQQTPGQGLQFLFEYFSETQRNKGNFPGRFSGRQFSNSRSEMNVSTLELGDSALYLCASSPTSGDYEQYFGPGTRLTVT.

This clonotype appeared many times. The CDR3 here is CAWNLFRGPGNTIYF. CDR3 coding DNA: TGTGCCTGGAATTTATTTCGGGGGCCTGGAAACACCATATATTTT. V gene TRBV30 combines with J gene TRBJ1-3, with D maybe TRBD1 (6 bases). The CDR3 has 15 residues. V was trimmed by 4 bases and J by 2 bases, leaving 15 bases between them. Germline V gene sequence: CDR1 GTSNPN, CDR2 SVGIG (reference sequence).

This clonotype was observed many times. This chain joins TRBV30 and TRBJ1-4; D might be TRBD1 (6 bases). The V end lost 0 bases, the J end lost 5 bases, and 13 bases lay between the germline ends. There are 15 residues in the CDR3. Germline lookup yields CDR1 GTSNPN and CDR2 SVGIG (reference sequence). CDR3 in DNA: TGTGCCTGGAGTGTACCAGGACAGCTCAATGAAAAACTGTTTTTT. Translating gives CAWSVPGQLNEKLFF.

V and J are TRBV18 and TRBJ1-4, with 10 bases that match TRBD1. The CDR3 sequence is 16 residues long. CDR1 is KGHSH and CDR2 is LQKENI in the germline V gene. V trimming: 5 bases; J trimming: 0 bases; junction bases outside the gene matches: 3. This CDR3 is CASSTGTGATNEKLFF. The CDR3 region has the DNA TGTGCCAGCTCAACTGGGACAGGGGCAACTAATGAAAAACTGTTTTTT.

The chain couples TRBV4-3 to TRBJ2-7; D is possibly TRBD1 or TRBD2 (6 bases each). Germline-derived CDR1 and CDR2 are LGHNA and YSLEER. The V end lost 1 base, the J end lost 2 bases, and 18 bases lay between the germline ends. This CDR3 is 17 amino acids long. This chain's CDR3 is CASSQAFRGRGPYEQYF. As DNA, the CDR3 is TGCGCCAGCAGCCAAGCATTCAGGGGCCGGGGGCCCTACGAGCAGTACTTC.

This clonotype was detected ten times or more. CDR3: CASSLDRGSEQYF. Here the CDR3 DNA reads TGTGCCAGCAGTCTAGACAGGGGAAGCGAGCAGTACTTC. V and J are TRBV27 and TRBJ2-7, with TRBD1 identical over 8 bases. Germline V CDR1 and CDR2: MNHEY, SMNVEV (reference sequence). The V gene end was trimmed by 5 bases and the J gene end by 6 bases; junction bases not matched to a gene: 6. CDR3 length equals 13 residues.

The chain employs TRBV28 and TRBJ2-1; 7 bases are shared with TRBD2. Germline-derived CDR1 and CDR2 are MDHEN and SYDVKM. The trim removed 8 bases at V and 0 bases at J, leaving 7 bases unmatched. This CDR3 spans 15 amino acids. CDR3 nucleotide sequence: TGTGCCAGCTCGGGACTAACGATCTCCTACAATGAGCAGTTCTTC. This sequence encodes CASSGLTISYNEQFF.

This chain links TRBV24-1 with TRBJ1-6; D unclear. From germline, CDR1 is KGHDR and CDR2 SFDVKD. The V gene lost 4 bases and the J gene lost 9 bases, with 15 bases spanning the gap. The CDR3 has 15 residues. The CDR3 bases are TGTGCCACCAGTGACTCGGGCCCGCCGGGTTCACCCCTCCACTTT. Its translation: CATSDSGPPGSPLHF.

This clonotype was seen ten or more times. The CDR3 bases are TGTGCCAGCAGCCTTGAGACAGGGGGCACTGAAGCTTTCTTT. Translation: CASSLETGGTEAFF. The V call is TRBV28, the J call TRBJ1-1; TRBD1 agrees at 9 bases. The CDR3 length is 14 residues. Germline V gives CDR1 MDHEN, CDR2 SYDVKM. V lost 6 bases, J lost 4 bases, and 6 bases stayed unmatched.

This clonotype was recorded many times. V gene TRBV7-2 combines with J gene TRBJ2-5, with 8 positions matching TRBD1. Trimming took 5 bases from V and 3 from J; bases not matched to a gene: 11. Germline lookup yields CDR1 SGHTA and CDR2 FQGNSA. The CDR3 length is 16 residues. The CDR3, as DNA: TGTGCCAGCAGCCCCCCGAGACAGGGGTTAAAAGAGACCCAGTACTTC. Translating it yields CASSPPRQGLKETQYF.

This clonotype was detected many times. The rearrangement uses TRBV7-2 and TRBJ2-7; a possible D gene is TRBD1 (6 bases). The germline V gene has CDR1 SGHTA and CDR2 FQGNSA. V shed 3 bases and J shed 3 bases, with 21 bases lying between them. This CDR3 region has 17 residues. In nucleotides, the CDR3 is TGTGCCAGCAGCTTGGATGAAATGTGGGGGCCATTCTACGAGCAGTACTTC. It encodes CASSLDEMWGPFYEQYF.

This clonotype was seen at least ten times. The chain joins TRBV6-1 to TRBJ2-7; D is uncertain. V lost 3 bases, J lost 2 bases, and 8 bases lay in between. The CDR3 has 13 residues. Germline CDR1 is MNHNS and CDR2 is SASEGT. The CDR3 nucleotides read TGTGCCAGCAGTGAGTCGTCTGCCTACGAGCAGTACTTC. Residues: CASSESSAYEQYF.

There are a few counts of this clonotype. This rearrangement joins TRBV29-1 to TRBJ1-5, with D maybe TRBD1 (5 bases). Trimming cost V 7 bases and J 5 bases, with 15 bases left between them. Germline CDR1 reads SQVTM; CDR2 reads ANQGSEA. CDR3 length: 13 amino acids. The CDR3 coding sequence is TGCAGCGCAAAAGCAGGGTTGGATCAGCCCCAGCATTTT. Translation: CSAKAGLDQPQHF.

Of note for this clonotype: It is likely a read error, because the conserved phenylalanine at the end of the CDR3 is missing. V and J are TRBV12-3 or TRBV12-4 and TRBJ2-4; TRBD1 is a possible D gene (5 bases). The CDR3 runs to 13 residues. V was shortened by 6 bases and J by 9 bases, with 15 bases between the two germline ends. CDR3 in amino acids: CASSPQEWAIQYL. CDR3 bases: TGTGCCAGCAGCCCACAGGAGTGGGCCATTCAGTACCTC.

This clonotype has just a few counts. J is TRBJ2-3 and V is TRBV13, with 9 bases matching TRBD2. The germline V gene has CDR1 PRHDT and CDR2 FYEKMQ (reference sequence). Trimming took 4 bases from V and 0 from J; bases not matched to a gene: 8. This CDR3 region has 17 residues. The CDR3 DNA is TGTGCCAGCAGCTCCGCCTTTAGCGGGAGTAGCACAGATACGCAGTATTTT. Translating gives CASSSAFSGSSTDTQYF.

The rearrangement joins TRBV29-1 to TRBJ2-1; the match to TRBD2 covers 13 bases. Germline V gene sequence: CDR1 SQVTM, CDR2 ANQGSEA. The CDR3 length is 13 residues. The V and J ends lost 4 bases and 15 bases, in that order; junction bases with no gene match: 9. The CDR3 reads CSVVGTSGNLGFF. The CDR3 nucleotides read TGCAGCGTTGTCGGGACTAGCGGGAACTTAGGGTTCTTC.

This clonotype occurred a few times. The junction departs from germline at one end; a sequencing error may be responsible. This chain links TRBV7-7 with TRBJ2-5, with 7 positions matching TRBD2. This CDR3 has 15 amino acids. The V gene's germline CDR1 is SSHAT and CDR2 FNYEAQ (reference sequence). The CDR3 loop is CASSLFVGRQETQYF. The CDR3 DNA reads as TGTGCTAGCAGCCTCTTCGTCGGGAGGCAAGAGACCCAGTACTTC.

This clonotype was observed many times. J is TRBJ2-1 and V is TRBV7-2; 8 bases align to TRBD2. The germline CDR1 and CDR2 sequences are SGHTA and FQGNSA. The length of the CDR3 is 16 residues. The junction had 14 bases not matched to a gene; V was cut back by 5 bases and J by 8 bases. In DNA, the CDR3 is TGTGCCAGCAGCCCCATCGTAGCGGGACTGAAAGATGAGCAGTTCTTC. Protein: CASSPIVAGLKDEQFF.

This clonotype was recorded many times. The chain combines TRBV28 with TRBJ2-7; unclear D gene. This CDR3 is 14 amino acids long. Germline V gives CDR1 MDHEN, CDR2 SYDVKM. With 8 bases removed from V and 0 bases from J, the gap between germline ends came to 14 bases. The CDR3 DNA sequence: TGTGCCAGCTCTTCCGGGTGGAGCTCCTACGAGCAGTACTTC. The encoded protein is CASSSGWSSYEQYF.

This clonotype occurred many times. The rearrangement uses TRBV28 and TRBJ1-2; D is perhaps TRBD1 (6 bases). Germline assignment: CDR1 MDHEN and CDR2 SYDVKM. V was trimmed by 3 bases and J by 2 bases, leaving 16 bases between them. This CDR3 has 16 residues. CDR3 amino acids: CASSLGLGGLNYGYTF. For the CDR3, the DNA is TGTGCCAGCAGTTTGGGATTGGGGGGGCTGAACTATGGCTACACCTTC.